This TCR beta chain was identified in a study of blood T cell repertoires in COVID-19. Study summary: T cells, B-cell-depleted T cells, or PBMCs supplied cDNA or gDNA.

In this sample, this clone turned up once. Assay used: immunoSEQ multiplex PCR; TCRdb lists only in-frame clones, some missing. This sample has 230,000 or so clones, with roughly 84% found just once. The sequenced sample was peripheral blood. This receptor was identified in a middle-aged man with active or convalescent COVID-19.

This CDR3 reads CARSCPTGTGYGTGANVLTF. The CDR3 DNA is TGTGCCAGAAGCTGCCCTACCGGGACAGGGTATGGCACTGGGGCCAACGTCCTGACTTTC. The chain has TRBV5-3 and TRBJ2-6; the match to TRBD1 covers 9 bases. TRBV5-3 has ORF status, its function being uncertain. The CDR3 covers 20 residues. With V trimmed by 3 bases and J by 2 bases, 15 bases remained unmatched.